The sequence of this TCR beta chain was determined in a study of CD8 T cells in Susac syndrome. The CDR3 has 18 amino acids. Trimming removed 6 bases from V and 9 bases from J, with 27 bases in between. RNA totalling roughly 0.45 to 1 ug underwent reverse transcription with random hexamers. It was immunoSEQ multiplex PCR that amplified TCR beta CDR3 across 54 Vbeta and 13 Jbeta. Each CDR3 protein is one row after TCRdb ran MiXCR on the immunoSEQ multiplex PCR reads. The data hold about 210,000 distinct CDR3 sequences, with roughly 93% observed a single time. Sequenced input: CD4+ T cells from PBMCs. The clonotype comes from a human donor with Susac syndrome. This sequence joins TRBV12-3 or TRBV12-4 and TRBJ1-6; D gene ambiguous. The CDR3 bases are TGTGCCAGCAGCCGCCGGTCCCGGGGTCTGGCGCCCGGTTCACCCCTCCACTTT. This translates into CASSRRSRGLAPGSPLHF.